Only one count was recorded for the clone carrying this T cell receptor beta chain. This sample is part of a study of OX40 agonist ivuxolimab in advanced cancers. The table came from immunoSEQ multiplex PCR; TCRdb's copy has only in-frame clones and leaves some out. Here the sample spans roughly 30,000 clones, around nine tenths being singletons. Germline trimming cut 2 bases from V and 4 bases from J; bases unmatched to any gene: 13. The CDR3 sequence is 17 residues long. Germline-derived CDR1 and CDR2 are SNHLY and FYNNEI. The genes are TRBV2 and TRBJ2-7; 8 nucleotides agree with TRBD1. The receptor was isolated from an adult with an advanced solid tumor such as melanoma, head and neck, liver or kidney cancer. This material consisted of CD4+ or CD8+ T cells sorted from blood, taken in a trial of the OX40 agonist ivuxolimab. The CDR3 loop is CASSERQGIRLKYEQYV. The CDR3, as DNA: TGTGCCAGCAGTGAACGACAGGGGATTCGTCTTAAGTACGAGCAGTACGTC.